These 5 T cell receptor beta chains came from one sample sequenced in a study of response to subunit inactivated influenza vaccine. Using its own MiXCR run on the RT-PCR reads, TCRdb lists one record per CDR3 protein. The data contain 710,000 or so distinct CDR3 sequences, about a sixth of them singletons. This material consisted of PBMCs from blood, taken 12 days after vaccination. All receptors derive from a man over 45 who received an inactivated influenza vaccine.

The table lists this clonotype with a few counts. The gene calls are TRBV7-9 and TRBJ2-4; 9 nucleotides agree with TRBD1. CDR1 and CDR2 from the germline V gene are SEHNR and FQNEAQ (reference sequence). V gave up 5 bases and J gave up 4 bases; unmatched junction bases: 6. This CDR3 comprises 15 residues. CDR3 coding DNA: TGTGCCAGCAGCGGCCAGACAGGGGGAAAAAACATTCAGTACTTC. Its translation is CASSGQTGGKNIQYF.

The V call is TRBV20-1, the J call TRBJ2-2, with a tentative D call TRBD1 (6 bases). Trimming took 6 bases from V and 4 from J, leaving 15 bases between them. CDR1 and CDR2 (germline): DFQATT, SNEGSKA (reference sequence). The CDR3 length is 14 residues. The DNA of the CDR3 is TGCAGTGCGATCAGGGGATTGGCCACCGGGGAGCTGTTTTTT. It codes for CSAIRGLATGELFF.

This clonotype occurred a few times. The chain carries TRBV7-3 and TRBJ1-6; 9 bases align to TRBD1. The CDR3 runs 14 residues. The V gene end was trimmed by 4 bases and the J gene end by 10 bases; junction bases not matched to a gene: 5. CDR1 and CDR2 (germline): SGHTA, FQGTGA. CDR3 loop: CASSWGQGGSPLHF. CDR3 in DNA: TGTGCCAGCAGCTGGGGACAGGGAGGATCACCCCTCCACTTT.

The chain uses TRBV7-9 and TRBJ1-1; D might be TRBD1 (6 bases). The germline V and J ends were trimmed by 4 bases and 1 base, with 10 bases remaining between them. The CDR3 is made up of 14 amino acids. In germline, CDR1 is SEHNR, CDR2 FQNEAQ (reference sequence). The CDR3 bases are TGTGCCAGCAGCTCAGGGACACAGAACACTGAAGCTTTCTTT. Translated: CASSSGTQNTEAFF.

This clonotype was observed once. CDR3 in DNA: TGTGCCAGCAGTATCGAACGACACTACGAGCAGTACTTC. The encoded protein is CASSIERHYEQYF. The chain uses TRBV27 and TRBJ2-7; D unresolved. Germline V gene data show CDR1 as MNHEY and CDR2 as SMNVEV (reference sequence). The germline V and J ends were trimmed by 5 bases and 3 bases, with 11 bases remaining between them. The CDR3 is 13 amino acids.